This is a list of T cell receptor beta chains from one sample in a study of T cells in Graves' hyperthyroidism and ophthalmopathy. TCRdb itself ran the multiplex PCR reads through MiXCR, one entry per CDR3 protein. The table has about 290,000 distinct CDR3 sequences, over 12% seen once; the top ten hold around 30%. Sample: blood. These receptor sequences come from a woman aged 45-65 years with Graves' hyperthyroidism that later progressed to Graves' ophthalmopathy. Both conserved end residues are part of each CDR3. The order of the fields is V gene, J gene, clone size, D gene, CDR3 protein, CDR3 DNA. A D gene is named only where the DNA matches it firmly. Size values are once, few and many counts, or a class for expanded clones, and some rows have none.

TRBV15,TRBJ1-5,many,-,CATSRERRGQPQHF,TGTGCCACCAGCAGAGAACGACGCGGTCAGCCCCAGCATTTT
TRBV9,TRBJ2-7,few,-,CASSVVGSTSTYEQYF,TGTGCCAGCAGCGTAGTCGGCTCGACCTCAACCTACGAGCAGTACTTC
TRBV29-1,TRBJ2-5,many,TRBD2,CSVTLAGGQETQYF,TGCAGCGTTACACTAGCGGGAGGCCAAGAGACCCAGTACTTC
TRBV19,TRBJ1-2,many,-,CASRTSYPNYGYTF,TGTGCCAGTAGAACAAGCTACCCTAACTATGGCTACACCTTC
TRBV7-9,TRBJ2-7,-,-,CASSLAHSTSLSSYEQCF,TGTGCCAGCAGCTTAGCGCATTCAACTAGCCTGAGCTCCTACGAGCAGTGCTTC
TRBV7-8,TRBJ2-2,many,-,CASSFSYGELFF,TGTGCCAGCAGCTTTAGTTACGGGGAGCTGTTTTTT
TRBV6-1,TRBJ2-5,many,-,CASRGYKETQYF,TGTGCCAGCAGGGGATACAAAGAGACCCAGTACTTC
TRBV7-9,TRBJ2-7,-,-,CASSMDPGPEQYF,TGTGCCAGCAGCATGGACCCCGGGCCCGAGCAGTACTTC
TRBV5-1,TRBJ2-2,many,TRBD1,CASQRQGYGELFF,TGCGCCAGCCAGAGACAGGGCTACGGGGAGCTGTTTTTT
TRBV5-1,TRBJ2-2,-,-,CTSSPREATGELFF,TGCACCAGCAGCCCCCGCGAGGCCACCGGGGAGCTGTTTTTT
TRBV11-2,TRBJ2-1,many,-,CASSLTGSSNNEQFF,TGTGCCAGCAGCTTAACGGGATCGTCTAACAATGAGCAGTTCTTC
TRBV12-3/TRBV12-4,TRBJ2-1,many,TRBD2,CASSALAGAYNEQFF,TGTGCCAGCAGTGCGTTAGCGGGAGCTTACAATGAGCAGTTCTTC
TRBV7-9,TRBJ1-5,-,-,CASSNSGTSNQPQHF,TGTGCCAGCAGCAATTCCGGGACAAGCAATCAGCCCCAGCATTTT
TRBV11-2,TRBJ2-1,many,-,CASSLVRRIWEQFF,TGTGCCAGCAGCTTAGTACGGAGGATTTGGGAGCAGTTCTTC
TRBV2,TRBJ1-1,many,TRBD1,CASSFPGQGANTEAFF,TGTGCCAGCAGCTTCCCGGGACAGGGGGCGAACACTGAAGCTTTCTTT
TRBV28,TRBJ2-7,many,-,CASSLEGISYEQYF,TGTGCCAGCAGTTTAGAGGGGATCTCCTACGAGCAGTACTTC
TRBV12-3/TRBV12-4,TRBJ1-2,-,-,CASSFMETTGRVNYGYTF,TGTGCCAGCAGTTTTATGGAGACCACGGGGAGGGTTAACTATGGCTACACCTTC
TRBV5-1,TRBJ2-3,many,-,CASSLADFSSGTDTQYF,TGCGCCAGCAGCTTGGCCGATTTTAGTAGTGGCACAGATACGCAGTATTTT
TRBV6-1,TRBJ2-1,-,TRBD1,CASSYLGTDPNEQFF,TGTGCCAGCAGTTATTTGGGGACAGACCCCAATGAGCAGTTCTTC
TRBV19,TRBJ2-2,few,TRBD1,CASSDRGNTGELFF,TGTGCCAGTAGTGACAGGGGGAACACCGGGGAGCTGTTTTTT
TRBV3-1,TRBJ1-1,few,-,CASSQGLRAFF,TGTGCCAGCAGCCAGGGGTTGAGAGCTTTCTTT
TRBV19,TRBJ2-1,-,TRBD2,CASSIEAGRYYEQFF,TGTGCCAGTAGTATAGAAGCGGGAAGGTACTATGAGCAGTTCTTC
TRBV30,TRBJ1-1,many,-,CAWSSPGWDTEAFF,TGTGCCTGGAGTAGCCCGGGGTGGGACACTGAAGCTTTCTTT
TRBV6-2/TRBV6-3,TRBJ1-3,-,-,CASRPLGSGNTIYF,TGTGCCAGCAGGCCCCTGGGCTCTGGAAACACCATATATTTT
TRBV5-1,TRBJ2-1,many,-,CASSLGQQGRGEQFF,TGCGCCAGCAGCTTGGGGCAGCAAGGACGTGGTGAGCAGTTCTTC
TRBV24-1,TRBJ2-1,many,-,CATSDFGGSSYNEQFF,TGTGCCACCAGTGATTTTGGGGGTAGCTCCTACAATGAGCAGTTCTTC
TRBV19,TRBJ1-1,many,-,CASNQIRGTEAFF,TGTGCCAGTAACCAGATTCGAGGGACTGAAGCTTTCTTT
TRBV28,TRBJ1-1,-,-,CASSSLAGFGTEAFF,TGTGCCAGCAGTTCCCTGGCAGGGTTCGGGACTGAAGCTTTCTTT
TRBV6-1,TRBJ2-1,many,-,CASTPLAGGPEQFF,TGTGCCAGCACCCCACTAGCCGGGGGACCGGAGCAGTTCTTC
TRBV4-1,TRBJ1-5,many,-,CASSQVAGEPQHF,TGCGCCAGCAGCCAAGTGGCGGGTGAGCCCCAGCATTTT
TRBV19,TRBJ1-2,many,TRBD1,CASSPSRQGYGYTF,TGTGCCAGTAGTCCTTCTCGACAGGGGTATGGCTACACCTTC
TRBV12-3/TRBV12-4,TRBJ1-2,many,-,CASSDGQGLGYTF,TGTGCCAGCAGTGACGGACAAGGCCTAGGCTACACCTTC
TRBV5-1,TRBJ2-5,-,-,CASSYSAQETQYF,TGCGCCAGCAGCTACTCCGCCCAAGAGACCCAGTACTTC
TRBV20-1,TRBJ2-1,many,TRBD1,CSAAGGLYNEQFF,TGCAGTGCCGCAGGGGGCCTTTACAATGAGCAGTTCTTC
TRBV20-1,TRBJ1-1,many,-,CSARDGRAITLNTEAFF,TGCAGTGCTAGAGACGGCAGGGCTATCACATTGAACACTGAAGCTTTCTTT
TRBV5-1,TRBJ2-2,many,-,CASSLVPTGELFF,TGCGCCAGCAGCTTGGTCCCCACCGGGGAGCTGTTTTTT
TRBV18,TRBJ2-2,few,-,CASSLGTPDTGELFF,TGTGCCAGCTCACTTGGGACACCCGACACCGGGGAGCTGTTTTTT
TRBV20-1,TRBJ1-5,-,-,CSARDVGGRYSNQPQHF,TGCAGTGCTAGAGACGTGGGGGGGCGATATAGCAATCAGCCCCAGCATTTT
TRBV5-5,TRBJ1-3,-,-,CASSSDYQSGNTIYF,TGTGCCAGCAGTAGCGACTACCAATCTGGAAACACCATATATTTT
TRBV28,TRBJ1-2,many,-,CASSLTPEYGYTF,TGTGCCAGCAGTTTAACACCGGAGTATGGCTACACCTTC
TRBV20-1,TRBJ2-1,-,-,CSAPHIYNEQFF,TGCAGTGCTCCGCACATATACAATGAGCAGTTCTTC
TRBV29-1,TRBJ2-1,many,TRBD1,CSVEALTGRAYNEQFF,TGCAGCGTTGAGGCTTTGACAGGGCGGGCATACAATGAGCAGTTCTTC
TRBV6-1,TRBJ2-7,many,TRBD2,CASSPELAGDHMDEQYF,TGTGCCAGCAGCCCGGAACTAGCGGGAGACCATATGGACGAGCAGTACTTC
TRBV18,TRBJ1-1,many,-,CASSRAGPNTEAFF,TGTGCCAGCTCGCGCGCAGGACCCAACACTGAAGCTTTCTTT
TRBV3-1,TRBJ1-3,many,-,CASSQDSIGAIYF,TGTGCCAGCAGCCAAGATTCCATAGGGGCCATATATTTT
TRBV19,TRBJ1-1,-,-,CASSIGRSEAFF,TGTGCCAGTAGTATAGGGAGGAGTGAAGCTTTCTTT
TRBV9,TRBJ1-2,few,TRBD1,CASSVTGTGGFGYTF,TGTGCCAGCAGCGTAACCGGGACAGGGGGCTTTGGCTACACCTTC
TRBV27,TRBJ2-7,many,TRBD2,CASSLAGGRAIDEQYF,TGTGCCAGCAGCCTCGCGGGCGGGAGGGCAATCGACGAGCAGTACTTC